The clone carrying this TCR beta chain was counted between two and nine times. No antigen is known for it. The sample belongs to a study of shared clonotypes between healthy human individuals. Regarding the study as a whole: Read depth was anticipated to influence clonotype sharing among donors.

V was trimmed by 8 bases and J by 5 bases, leaving 13 bases between them. The germline CDR1 and CDR2 sequences are SNHLY and FYNNEI. This CDR3 has 13 amino acids. The authors ran the assay at deep level. An even split of each subset's genomic DNA across several immunoSEQ plates was performed. Assay: immunoSEQ multiplex PCR; the TCRdb copy retains only in-frame clones and omits some. The data contain about a million clones, roughly 80% of them singletons. The TCR was taken from a man aged 18-30 years in good health. Some clones in this sample may be carry-over from other donors' samples. The rearrangement joins TRBV2 to TRBJ2-1; D might be TRBD1 or TRBD2, each matching 5 bases. What was sequenced was memory CD4+ T cells from PBMCs. The subset was: CD45RA-negative fraction. CDR3 sequence (DNA): TGTGCCAGCTCCGGGGACGCAAACAATGAGCAGTTCTTC. It specifies CASSGDANNEQFF.